This TCR beta chain was captured by sequencing in a study of T cell responses to AZD1222 COVID-19 vaccine. Sequencing used immunoSEQ multiplex PCR; TCRdb keeps in-frame clones, though not all of them. Found here are about 100,000 clones, around nine tenths of them singletons; the top ten hold 15% to 20%. The TCR comes from an adult in good health. The input for sequencing was peripheral blood, taken on day 0 of AZD1222 vaccination.

CDR3 sequence (DNA): TGCGCCAGCAGTCAATCGATGGAGACTCGTGGCTACACCTTC. This translates into CASSQSMETRGYTF. The V call is TRBV23-1, the J call TRBJ1-2; D is undetermined. TRBV23-1 is an ORF for which the function is uncertain. V lost 0 bases, J lost 7 bases, and 12 bases lay in between. The CDR3 runs to 14 residues.